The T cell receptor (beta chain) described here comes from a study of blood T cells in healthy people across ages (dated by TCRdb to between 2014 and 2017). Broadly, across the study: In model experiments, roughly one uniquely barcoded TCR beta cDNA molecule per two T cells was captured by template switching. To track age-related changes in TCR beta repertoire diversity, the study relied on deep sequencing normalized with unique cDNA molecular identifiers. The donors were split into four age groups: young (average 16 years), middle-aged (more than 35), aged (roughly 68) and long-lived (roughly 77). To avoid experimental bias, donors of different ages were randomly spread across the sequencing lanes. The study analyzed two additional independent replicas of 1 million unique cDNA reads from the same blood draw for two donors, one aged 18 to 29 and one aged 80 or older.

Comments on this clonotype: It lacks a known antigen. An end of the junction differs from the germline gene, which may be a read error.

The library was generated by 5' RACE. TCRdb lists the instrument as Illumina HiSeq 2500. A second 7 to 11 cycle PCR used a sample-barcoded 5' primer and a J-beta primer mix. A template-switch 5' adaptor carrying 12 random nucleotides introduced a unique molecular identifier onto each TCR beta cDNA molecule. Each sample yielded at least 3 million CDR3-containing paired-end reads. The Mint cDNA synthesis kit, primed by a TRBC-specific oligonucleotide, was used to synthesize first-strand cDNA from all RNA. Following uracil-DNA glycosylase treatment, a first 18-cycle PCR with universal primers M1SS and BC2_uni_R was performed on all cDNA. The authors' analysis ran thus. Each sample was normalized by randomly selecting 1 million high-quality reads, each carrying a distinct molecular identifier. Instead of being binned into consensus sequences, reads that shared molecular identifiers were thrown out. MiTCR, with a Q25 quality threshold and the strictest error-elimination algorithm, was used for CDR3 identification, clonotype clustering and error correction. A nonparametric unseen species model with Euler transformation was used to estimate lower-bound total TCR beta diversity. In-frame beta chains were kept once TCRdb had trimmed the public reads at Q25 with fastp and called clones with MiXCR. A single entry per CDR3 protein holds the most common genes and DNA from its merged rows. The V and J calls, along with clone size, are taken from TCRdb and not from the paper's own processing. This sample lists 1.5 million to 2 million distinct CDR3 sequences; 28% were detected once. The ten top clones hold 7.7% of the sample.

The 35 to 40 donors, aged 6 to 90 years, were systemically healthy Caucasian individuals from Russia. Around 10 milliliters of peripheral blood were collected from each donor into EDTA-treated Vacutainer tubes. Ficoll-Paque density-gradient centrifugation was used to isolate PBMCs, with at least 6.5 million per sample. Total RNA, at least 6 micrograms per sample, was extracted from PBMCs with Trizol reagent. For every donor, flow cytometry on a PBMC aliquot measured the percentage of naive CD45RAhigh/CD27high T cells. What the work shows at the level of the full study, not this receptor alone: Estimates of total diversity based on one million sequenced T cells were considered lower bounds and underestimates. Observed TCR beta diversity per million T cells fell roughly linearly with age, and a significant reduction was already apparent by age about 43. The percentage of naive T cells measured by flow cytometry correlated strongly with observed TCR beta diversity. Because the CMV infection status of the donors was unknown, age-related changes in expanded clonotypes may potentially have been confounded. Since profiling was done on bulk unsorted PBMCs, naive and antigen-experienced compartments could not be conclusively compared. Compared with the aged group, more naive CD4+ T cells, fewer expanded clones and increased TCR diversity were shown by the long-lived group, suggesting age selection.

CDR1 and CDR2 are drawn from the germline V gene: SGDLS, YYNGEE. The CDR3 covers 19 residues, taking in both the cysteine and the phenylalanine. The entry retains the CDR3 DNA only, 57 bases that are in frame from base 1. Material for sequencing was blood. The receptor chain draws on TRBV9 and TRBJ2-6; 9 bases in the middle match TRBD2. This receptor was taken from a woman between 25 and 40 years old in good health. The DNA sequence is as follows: TGTACCAGCAGCGACCCGGGACTAGCCCCAGCGTGGGGGGCCAACGTCCTGACTTTC. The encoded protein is CTSSDPGLAPAWGANVLTF.